These T cell receptor beta chains were read from a single sample in a study of cytomegalovirus exposure and HLA in healthy donors. The protocol was immunoSEQ multiplex PCR, while the TCRdb copy is restricted to in-frame clones and leaves out a portion. In the table there are some 56,000 clones, approximately 80% of which are singletons. Sequenced material: PBMCs. The receptors were sampled from a woman between 40 and 55 years old in good health and CMV-seronegative. The CDR3 runs from the conserved cysteine through the conserved F or W. D genes are given only for firm matches. Only some rows state a clone size, as once, few, many or a class for expanded clones.

>TRBJ2-3|TRBV28|-|-
TGTGCCAGCAGTTTAGCGGCCTGGAAAGATACGCAGTATTTT
CASSLAAWKDTQYF
>TRBJ1-1|TRBV7-9|-|-
TGTGCCAGCAAGAGGGGGGGGATGAACACTGAAGCTTTCTTT
CASKRGGMNTEAFF
>TRBJ2-1|TRBV7-9|few|TRBD2
TGTGCCAGCAGCCCTTTTAGCGGGGGCCCTGACAATGAGCAGTTCTTC
CASSPFSGGPDNEQFF
>TRBJ1-1|TRBV5-1|-|-
TGCGCCAGCAAGACTGAGGGCTACGGCACTGAAGCTTTCTTT
CASKTEGYGTEAFF
>TRBJ2-1|TRBV9|-|TRBD2
TGTGCCAGTTCTCAGACTAGCGCACCTCTCAATGAGCAGTTCTTC
CASSQTSAPLNEQFF
>TRBJ2-4|TRBV7-2|-|-
TGTGCCAGCAGCCCCTCCCAAAACATTCAGTACTTC
CASSPSQNIQYF
>TRBJ2-7|TRBV6-5|-|-
TGTGCCAGCAGTACCAGCTCCTACGAGCAGTACTTC
CASSTSSYEQYF
>TRBJ2-1|TRBV7-9|-|TRBD2
TGTTCCAGCAGCGTAGGACTAGCGGGAGGATCCTACAATGAGCAGTTCTTC
CSSSVGLAGGSYNEQFF
>TRBJ2-7|TRBV28|-|TRBD2
TGTGCCAGCAACCCCCGACTAGCGGGAGTTGTTTCGGTCTACGGGGAGCAGTACTTC
CASNPRLAGVVSVYGEQYF
>TRBJ1-2|TRBV6-1|-|-
TGTGCCAGCAGTGAATTTGACACAACCCCTTTTGGCTACACCTTC
CASSEFDTTPFGYTF
>TRBJ1-5|TRBV7-2|once|-
TGTGCCAGCAGCTTCTCTTTTTCCCGAGGCAATCAGCCCCAGCATTTT
CASSFSFSRGNQPQHF
>TRBJ2-7|TRBV5-1|-|TRBD2
TGCGCCAGCAGCCCGGGGGGGATGCGAGCGGGTTGGGAGCAGTACTTC
CASSPGGMRAGWEQYF